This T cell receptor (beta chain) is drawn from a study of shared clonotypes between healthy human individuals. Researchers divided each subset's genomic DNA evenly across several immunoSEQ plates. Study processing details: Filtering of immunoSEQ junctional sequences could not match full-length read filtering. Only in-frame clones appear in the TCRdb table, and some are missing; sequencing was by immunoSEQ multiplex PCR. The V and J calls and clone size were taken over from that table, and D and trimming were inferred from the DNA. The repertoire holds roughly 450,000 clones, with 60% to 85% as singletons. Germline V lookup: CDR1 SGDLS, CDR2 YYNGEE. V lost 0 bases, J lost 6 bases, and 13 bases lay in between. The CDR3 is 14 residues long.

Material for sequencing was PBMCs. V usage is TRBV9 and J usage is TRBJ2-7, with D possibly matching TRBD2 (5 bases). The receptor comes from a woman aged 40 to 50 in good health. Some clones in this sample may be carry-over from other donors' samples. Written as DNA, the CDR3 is TGTGCCAGCAGCGTAGGAGGGAGTCTGGGCGAGCAGTACTTC. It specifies CASSVGGSLGEQYF.